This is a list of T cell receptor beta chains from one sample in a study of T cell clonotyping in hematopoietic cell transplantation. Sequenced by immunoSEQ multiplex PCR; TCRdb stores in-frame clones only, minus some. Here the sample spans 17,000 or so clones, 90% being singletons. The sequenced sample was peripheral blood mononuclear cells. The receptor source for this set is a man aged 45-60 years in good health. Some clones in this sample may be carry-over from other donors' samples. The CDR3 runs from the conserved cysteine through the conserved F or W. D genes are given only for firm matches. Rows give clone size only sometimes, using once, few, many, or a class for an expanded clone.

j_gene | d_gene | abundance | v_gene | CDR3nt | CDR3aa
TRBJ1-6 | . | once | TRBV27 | TGTGCCAGCAGTTTATCCGGGGTTGGTTCACCCCTCCACTTT | CASSLSGVGSPLHF
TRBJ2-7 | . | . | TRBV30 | TGTGCCTGGAGTGTAAGTGTCTACGAGCAGTACTTC | CAWSVSVYEQYF
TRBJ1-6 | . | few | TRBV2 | TGTGCCAGCAGCAAGCCGGGGGCAGACCTCAATTCACCCCTCCACTTT | CASSKPGADLNSPLHF
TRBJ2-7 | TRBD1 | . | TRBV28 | TGTGCCAGCAGACCTGGACAGGGGTGGAACGAGCAGTACTTC | CASRPGQGWNEQYF
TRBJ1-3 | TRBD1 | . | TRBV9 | TGTGCCAGCAGCGACGGGACAGGGAGAGGAAACACCATATATTTT | CASSDGTGRGNTIYF
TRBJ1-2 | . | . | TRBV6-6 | TGTGCCAGCAGTTACTATTTCGGGCCCGTTCACTATGGCTACACCTTC | CASSYYFGPVHYGYTF
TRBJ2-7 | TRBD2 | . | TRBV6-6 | TGTGCCAGCAGTTGGGGACTAGTCACCTACGAGCAGTACTTC | CASSWGLVTYEQYF
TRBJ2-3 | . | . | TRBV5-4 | TGTGCCAGCGGGACTGCTACTAGCACAGATACGCAGTATTTT | CASGTATSTDTQYF
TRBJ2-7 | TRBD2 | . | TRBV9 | TGTGCCAGCAGCGCCACGGGGGGGGGTTACGAGCAGTACTTC | CASSATGGGYEQYF
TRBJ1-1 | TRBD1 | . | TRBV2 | TGTGCCAGCAGTGTCCAGGGGGCTAACACTGAAGCTTTCTTT | CASSVQGANTEAFF
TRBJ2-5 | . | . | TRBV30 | TGTGCCTCCTCGGGGGGCCGGGAGACCCAGTACTTC | CASSGGRETQYF
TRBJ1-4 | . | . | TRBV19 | TGTGCCAGTAGTATAACAGGATTGAATGAAAAACTGTTTTTT | CASSITGLNEKLFF
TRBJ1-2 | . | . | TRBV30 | TGTGCCTGGAGCGCGGGCTATGGCTACACCTTC | CAWSAGYGYTF
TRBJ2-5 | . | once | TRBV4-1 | TGCGCCAGCAGCCAAGATTGGGGGACCCAGTACTTC | CASSQDWGTQYF
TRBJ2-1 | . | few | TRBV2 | TGTGCCAGCAGAGGGTTCGGGGACAATGAGCAGTTCTTC | CASRGFGDNEQFF
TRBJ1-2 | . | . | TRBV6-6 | TGTGCCAGCAGTTACCCCCCACAAACCAACTATGGCTACACCTTC | CASSYPPQTNYGYTF
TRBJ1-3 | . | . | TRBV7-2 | TGTGCCAGCAGCCAAGGGGGGGGGCCAGGAAACACCATATATTTT | CASSQGGGPGNTIYF
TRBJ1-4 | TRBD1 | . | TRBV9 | TGTGCCAGCAGCGGAGCCGGGACAGCTAGTGAAAAACTGTTTTTT | CASSGAGTASEKLFF
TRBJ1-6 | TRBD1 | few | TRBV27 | TGTGCCAGCAGCCGAGCACAGGGGGCCTTGTCACTCCGTAATTCACCCCTCCACTTT | CASSRAQGALSLRNSPLHF
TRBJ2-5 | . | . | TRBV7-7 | TGTGCTAGCAGCTTGACAGTGCAAGAGACCCAGTACTTC | CASSLTVQETQYF
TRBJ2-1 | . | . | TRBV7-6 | TGTGCCAGCTCTTCAGAAAATGAGCAGTTCTTC | CASSSENEQFF
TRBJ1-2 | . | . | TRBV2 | TGTGCCAGCCGAGGGCAGGGGAGGAACTATGGCTACACCTTC | CASRGQGRNYGYTF
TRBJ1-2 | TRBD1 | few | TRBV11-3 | TGTGCCAGCAGCTTAGATGGCTCCGGGACAGGTTATGGCTACACCTTC | CASSLDGSGTGYGYTF
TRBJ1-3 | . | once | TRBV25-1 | TGTGCCAGCAGTGACCCTTTGGGGTCCAGCTCTGGAAACACCATATATTTT | CASSDPLGSSSGNTIYF
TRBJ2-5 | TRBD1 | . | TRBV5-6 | TGTGCCAGCAGCTGGGGACAGCTGCAAGAGACCCAGTACTTC | CASSWGQLQETQYF
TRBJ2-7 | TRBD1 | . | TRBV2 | TGTGCCAGCAAGTCGTCCGGGACAGGGAGCGGCGAGCAGTACTTC | CASKSSGTGSGEQYF
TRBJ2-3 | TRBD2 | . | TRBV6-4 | TGTGCCAGCAGTGCCGAAGCGGGGGGTAGCACAGATACGCAGTATTTT | CASSAEAGGSTDTQYF
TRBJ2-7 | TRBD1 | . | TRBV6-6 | TGTGCCAGCAGTTACCATGACAGGGTTTACGAGCAGTACTTC | CASSYHDRVYEQYF
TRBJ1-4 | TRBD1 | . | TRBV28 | TGTGCCACCTGCCGAGGGGGCAAGGATAATGAAAAACTGTTTTTT | CATCRGGKDNEKLFF
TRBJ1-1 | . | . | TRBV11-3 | TGTGCCAGCAGCTTGGCCAGGGGCACTGAAGCTTTCTTT | CASSLARGTEAFF
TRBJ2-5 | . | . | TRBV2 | TGTGCCAGCAGGAGGAGGGGGCCCCTCCAAGAGACCCAGTACTTC | CASRRRGPLQETQYF
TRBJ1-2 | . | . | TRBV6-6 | TGTGCCAGCAGTTACGGCCAGGACCAATCCTATGGCTACACCTTC | CASSYGQDQSYGYTF
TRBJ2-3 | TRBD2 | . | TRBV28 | TGTGCCAGCAGTTCGGGGGGAGACAGCACAGATACGCAGTATTTT | CASSSGGDSTDTQYF
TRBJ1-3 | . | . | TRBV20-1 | TGCAGTGCTAGAGGAGGGAACACCATATATTTT | CSARGGNTIYF
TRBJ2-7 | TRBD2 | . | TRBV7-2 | TGTGCCAGCAGCCCTAGCGGGGGCTCCTACGAGCAGTACTTC | CASSPSGGSYEQYF
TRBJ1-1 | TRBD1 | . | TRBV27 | TGTGCCAGCAGTTTTCAGGGGGCACTGAACACTGAAGCTTTCTTT | CASSFQGALNTEAFF
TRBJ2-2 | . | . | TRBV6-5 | TGTGCCAGCAGCTTGAGGTTCACCGGGGAGCTGTTTTTT | CASSLRFTGELFF
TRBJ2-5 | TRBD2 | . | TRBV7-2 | TGTGCCAGCAGCAAAGGGACTAGCGGGGCCCAAGAGACCCAGTACTTC | CASSKGTSGAQETQYF
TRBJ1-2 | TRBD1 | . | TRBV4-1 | TGCGCCAGCAGCCAACCCAGGGACAGAGCTAACTATGGCTACACCTTC | CASSQPRDRANYGYTF
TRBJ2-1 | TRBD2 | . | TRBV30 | TGTGCCTGGATTGGGCGGGGGGGCCAGGCCTACAATGAGCAGTTCTTC | CAWIGRGGQAYNEQFF
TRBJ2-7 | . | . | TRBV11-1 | TGTGCCAGCAGCTTTCAGGGTGGCGAGCAGTACTTC | CASSFQGGEQYF
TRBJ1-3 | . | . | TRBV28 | TGTGCCAGCAGTCCACTAGGAAACACCATATATTTT | CASSPLGNTIYF
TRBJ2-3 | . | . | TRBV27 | TGTGCCAGCAGTACGATGACAGCCCTTGGCACAGATACGCAGTATTTT | CASSTMTALGTDTQYF
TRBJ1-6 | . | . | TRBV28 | TGTGCCAGCAGGGGCCAGGCTGGTTCACCCCTCCACTTT | CASRGQAGSPLHF
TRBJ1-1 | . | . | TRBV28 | TGTGCCAGCAGTTTGGGAGAAGCTTTCTTT | CASSLGEAFF
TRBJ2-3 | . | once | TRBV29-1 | TGCAGCGTCAAAGGACGGACAGATACGCAGTATTTT | CSVKGRTDTQYF
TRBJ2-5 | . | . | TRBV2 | TGTGCCAGCAGGTCCGAGTACCAAGAGACCCAGTACTTC | CASRSEYQETQYF
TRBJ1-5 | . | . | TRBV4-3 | TGCGCCAGCAGCCAACATCAGATAAATCAGCCCCAGCATTTT | CASSQHQINQPQHF
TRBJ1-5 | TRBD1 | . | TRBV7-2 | TGTGCCAGCAGGACAGGGGGCCAGCCCCAGCATTTT | CASRTGGQPQHF
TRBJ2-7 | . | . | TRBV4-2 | TGTGCCAGCAGCCAAGATTGGGGGGCTCTCAACGAGCAGTACTTC | CASSQDWGALNEQYF
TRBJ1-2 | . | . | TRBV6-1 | TGTGCCAGCAGTGAAGATACAGGGTTAGGCGGCTACACCTTC | CASSEDTGLGGYTF
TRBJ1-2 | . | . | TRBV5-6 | TGTGCCAGCAGCTCGCCGGGGAACGATGGCTACACCTTC | CASSSPGNDGYTF
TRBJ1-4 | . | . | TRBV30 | TGTGCCTGGACCATGACAGGCCTTAATGAAAAACTGTTTTTT | CAWTMTGLNEKLFF
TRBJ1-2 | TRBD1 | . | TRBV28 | TGTGCCAGCACTAAAGGGGGACAGGGGATCTATGGCTACACCTTC | CASTKGGQGIYGYTF
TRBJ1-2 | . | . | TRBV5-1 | TGCGCCAGCAGCTTGGCCGAAACCAGAGGAGGCTACACCTTC | CASSLAETRGGYTF
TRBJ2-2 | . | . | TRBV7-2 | TGTGCCAGCAGCTTAACAGGGATCGTAGGGGAGCTGTTTTTT | CASSLTGIVGELFF
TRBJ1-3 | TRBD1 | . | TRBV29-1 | TGCAGCGTTGGGGACAGGGGGCCGGGTGGAAACACCATATATTTT | CSVGDRGPGGNTIYF